This T cell receptor (beta chain) was profiled in a study of T cell repertoires in cytomegalovirus infection. Overall study: It can be stated that public TCR beta signatures indicated CMV infection as well as a matching HLA type.

As concerns this clonotype: Its antigen is still unknown.

One entry per CDR3 protein, called by TCRdb with MiXCR from the reads. The sample records 700,000 to 950,000 distinct CDR3 sequences, approximately 32% being singletons. The TCR comes from a human donor in good health (CMV status not recorded). Some clones in this sample may be carry-over from other donors' samples. The sample in question was cultured CD8+ T cells from PBMCs, obtained from culture after CMV antigen stimulation.

The CDR3 DNA is TGTGCCAGCAGCCCGGCGGAGTACAATGAGCAGTTCTTC. Translation gives CASSPAEYNEQFF. J is TRBJ2-1 and V is TRBV7-9; D unresolved. Per germline, CDR1 SEHNR and CDR2 FQNEAQ (reference sequence). The V and J ends lost 5 bases and 4 bases respectively, with 9 bases between them. This CDR3 has 13 residues.